This TCR beta chain was sequenced for a study of identical twins. Overall study findings and caveats: Conclusions leaned on cross-sectional statistical analysis and did not track the same donors over time. Compared with unrelated sharing, twin-shared out-of-frame alpha sequences had more low-probability sequences.

This clonotype was counted at least ten times. Its antigen remains unidentified. The V and J ends lost 7 bases and 4 bases respectively, with 14 bases between them. Germline V gene lookup returns CDR1 SGHRS and CDR2 YFSETQ. The CDR3 runs to 13 residues. TCRdb reprocessed the 5' RACE reads with MiXCR, giving one entry per CDR3 protein. This sample carries around 550,000 distinct CDR3 sequences, roughly 15% of them seen once, and the ten largest clones take roughly 0.4%. This sample was shared with a second study, whose subject was yellow fever vaccine responses in identical twins.

The TCR sequence derives from a woman aged 18-29 years in good health. Sequences were obtained from CD4+ T cells sorted from blood. The chain combines TRBV5-1 with TRBJ1-1, with a possible D match to TRBD1 (5 bases). Here the CDR3 DNA reads TGCGCCAGCTCACTCCCGGGGGGCACTGAAGCTTTCTTT. Translation: CASSLPGGTEAFF. Together with reference TRBV5-1 and TRBJ1-1, the CDR3 gives the full variable domain: KAGVTQTPRYLIKTRGQQVTLSCSPISGHRSVSWYQQTPGQGLQFLFEYFSETQRNKGNFPGRFSGRQFSNSRSEMNVSTLELGDSALYLCASSLPGGTEAFFGQGTRLTVV.